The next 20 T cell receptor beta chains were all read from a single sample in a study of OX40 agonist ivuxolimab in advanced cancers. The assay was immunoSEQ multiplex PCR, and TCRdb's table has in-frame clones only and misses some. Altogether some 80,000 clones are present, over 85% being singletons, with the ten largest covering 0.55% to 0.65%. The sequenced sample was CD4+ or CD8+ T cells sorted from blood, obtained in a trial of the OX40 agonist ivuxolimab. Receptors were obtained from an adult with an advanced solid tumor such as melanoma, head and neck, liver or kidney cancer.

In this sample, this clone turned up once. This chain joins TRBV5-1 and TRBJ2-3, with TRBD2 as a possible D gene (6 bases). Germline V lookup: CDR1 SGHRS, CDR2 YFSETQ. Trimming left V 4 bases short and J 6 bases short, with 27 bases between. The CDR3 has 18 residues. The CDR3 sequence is CASSLQSRRAGSQDTQYF. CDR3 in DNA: TGCGCCAGCAGCCTTCAATCCCGGAGGGCGGGGTCCCAGGATACGCAGTATTTT.

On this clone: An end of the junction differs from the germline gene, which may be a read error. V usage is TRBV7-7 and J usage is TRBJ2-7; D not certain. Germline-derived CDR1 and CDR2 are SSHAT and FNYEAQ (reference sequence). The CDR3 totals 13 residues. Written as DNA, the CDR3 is TGTGCTAGCAGCTTTACGGAATCTTACGAGCAGTACTTC. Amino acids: CASSFTESYEQYF.

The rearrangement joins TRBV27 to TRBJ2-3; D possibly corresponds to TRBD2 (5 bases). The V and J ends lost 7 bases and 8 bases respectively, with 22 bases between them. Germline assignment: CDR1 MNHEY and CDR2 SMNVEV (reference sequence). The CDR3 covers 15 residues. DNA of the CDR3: TGTGCCAGCACCATTAGGGTAGGCGGGTTTGGTACGCAGTATTTT. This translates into CASTIRVGGFGTQYF.

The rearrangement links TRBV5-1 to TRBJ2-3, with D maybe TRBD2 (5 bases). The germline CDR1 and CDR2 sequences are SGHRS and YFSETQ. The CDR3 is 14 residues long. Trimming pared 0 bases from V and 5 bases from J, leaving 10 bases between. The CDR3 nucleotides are TGCGCCAGCAGCTTGGCTACCGGGGAAGATACGCAGTATTTT. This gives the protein CASSLATGEDTQYF.

The CDR3 coding sequence is TGTGCCAGCAGGGGACAGAGTTATGGCTACACCTTC. Its protein is CASRGQSYGYTF. This chain links TRBV6-5 with TRBJ1-2; TRBD1 aligns across 7 bases. The V gene's germline CDR1 is MNHEY and CDR2 SVGAGI. Germline trimming cut 6 bases from V and 5 bases from J; bases unmatched to any gene: 3. The CDR3 consists of 12 residues.

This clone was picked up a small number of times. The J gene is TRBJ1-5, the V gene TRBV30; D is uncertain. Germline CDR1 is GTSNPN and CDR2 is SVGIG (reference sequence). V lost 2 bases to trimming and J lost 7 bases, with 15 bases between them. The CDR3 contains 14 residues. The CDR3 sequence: CAWSTSHLGQPQHF. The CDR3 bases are TGTGCCTGGAGTACCTCGCACCTCGGGCAGCCCCAGCATTTT.

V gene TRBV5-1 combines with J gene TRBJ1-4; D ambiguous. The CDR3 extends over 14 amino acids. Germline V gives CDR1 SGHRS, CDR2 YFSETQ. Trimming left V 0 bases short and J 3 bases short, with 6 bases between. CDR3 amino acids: CASSLVPANEKLFF. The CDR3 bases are TGCGCCAGCAGCTTGGTCCCGGCTAATGAAAAACTGTTTTTT.

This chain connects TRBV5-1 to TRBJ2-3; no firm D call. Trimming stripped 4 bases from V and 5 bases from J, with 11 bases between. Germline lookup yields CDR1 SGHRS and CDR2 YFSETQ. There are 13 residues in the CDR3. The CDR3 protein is CASSLDPEDTQYF. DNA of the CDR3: TGCGCCAGCAGCCTCGACCCGGAAGATACGCAGTATTTT.

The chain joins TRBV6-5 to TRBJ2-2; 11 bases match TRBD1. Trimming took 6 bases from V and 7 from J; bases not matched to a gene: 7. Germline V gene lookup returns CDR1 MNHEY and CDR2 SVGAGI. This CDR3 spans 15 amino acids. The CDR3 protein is CASSPGQGANGELFF. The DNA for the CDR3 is TGTGCCAGCAGCCCCGGACAGGGGGCTAACGGGGAGCTGTTTTTT.

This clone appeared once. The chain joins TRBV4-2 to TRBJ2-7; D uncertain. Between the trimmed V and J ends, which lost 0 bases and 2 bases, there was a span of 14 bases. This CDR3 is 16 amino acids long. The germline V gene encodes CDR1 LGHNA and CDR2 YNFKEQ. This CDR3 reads CASSQESSSDTYEQYF. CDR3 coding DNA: TGTGCCAGCAGCCAAGAATCCAGCTCAGATACCTACGAGCAGTACTTC.

The CDR3 reads CASSPPSQNTEAFF. CDR3 DNA: TGTGCCAGCTCACCACCGTCTCAGAACACTGAAGCTTTCTTT. The chain joins TRBV18 to TRBJ1-1; no reliable D call. The CDR3 consists of 14 residues. Between the trimmed V and J ends, which lost 0 bases and 1 base, there was a span of 6 bases. CDR1 is KGHSH and CDR2 is LQKENI in the germline V gene. Variable domain in full (rest from reference TRBV18 and TRBJ1-1): NAGVMQNPRHLVRRRGQEARLRCSPMKGHSHVYWYRQLPEEGLKFMVYLQKENIIDESGMPKERFSAEFPKEGPSILRIQQVVRGDSAAYFCASSPPSQNTEAFFGQGTRLTVV.

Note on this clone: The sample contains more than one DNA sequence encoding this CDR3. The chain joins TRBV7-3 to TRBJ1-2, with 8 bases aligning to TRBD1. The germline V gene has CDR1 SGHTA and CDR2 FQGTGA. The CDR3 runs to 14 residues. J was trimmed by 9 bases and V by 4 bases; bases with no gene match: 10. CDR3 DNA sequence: TGTGCCAGCAGCTCGGACAGTGGACAGGGTCGCTACACCTTC. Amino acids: CASSSDSGQGRYTF.

DNA for the CDR3: TGTGCCACCAGCAGCCGACAGGGTGGGGTTCCAGAGACCCAGTACTTC. Its protein product is CATSSRQGGVPETQYF. V gene TRBV15 combines with J gene TRBJ2-5; TRBD1 matches at 7 bases. Germline V gives CDR1 LNHNV, CDR2 YYDKDF (reference sequence). After removal of 3 bases from V and 4 bases from J, the junction contained 11 bases not matched to a gene. The CDR3 loop spans 16 amino acids.

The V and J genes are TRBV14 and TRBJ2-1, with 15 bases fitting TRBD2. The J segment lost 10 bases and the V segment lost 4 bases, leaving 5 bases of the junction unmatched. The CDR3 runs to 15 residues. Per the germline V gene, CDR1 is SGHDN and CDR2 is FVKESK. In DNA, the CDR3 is TGTGCCAGCAGCCCCGGACTAGCGGGAGGGAGAGAGCAGTTCTTC. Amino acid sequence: CASSPGLAGGREQFF. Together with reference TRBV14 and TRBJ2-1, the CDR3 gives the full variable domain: EAGVTQFPSHSVIEKGQTVTLRCDPISGHDNLYWYRRVMGKEIKFLLHFVKESKQDESGMPNNRFLAERTGGTYSTLKVQPAELEDSGVYFCASSPGLAGGREQFFGPGTRLTVL.

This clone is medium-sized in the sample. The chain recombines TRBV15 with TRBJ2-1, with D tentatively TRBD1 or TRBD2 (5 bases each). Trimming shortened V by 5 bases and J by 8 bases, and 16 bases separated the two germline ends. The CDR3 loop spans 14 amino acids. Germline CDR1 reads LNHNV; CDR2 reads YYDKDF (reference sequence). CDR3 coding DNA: TGTGCCACCAGCTCTCCGGGACCCGTCGATGAGCAGTTCTTC. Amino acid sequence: CATSSPGPVDEQFF.

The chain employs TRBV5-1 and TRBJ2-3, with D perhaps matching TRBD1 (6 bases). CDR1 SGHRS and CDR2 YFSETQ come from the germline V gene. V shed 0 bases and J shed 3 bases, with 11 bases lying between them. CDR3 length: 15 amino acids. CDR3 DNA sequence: TGCGCCAGCAGCTTGGATCCAGGGGCTACAGATACGCAGTATTTT. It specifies CASSLDPGATDTQYF.

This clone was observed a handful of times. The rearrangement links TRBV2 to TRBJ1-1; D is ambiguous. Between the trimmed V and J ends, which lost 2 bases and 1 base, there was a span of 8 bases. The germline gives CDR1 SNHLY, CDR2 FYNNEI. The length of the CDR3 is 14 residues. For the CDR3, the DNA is TGTGCCAGCAGTGAACAAGCTTCGAACACTGAAGCTTTCTTT. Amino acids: CASSEQASNTEAFF.

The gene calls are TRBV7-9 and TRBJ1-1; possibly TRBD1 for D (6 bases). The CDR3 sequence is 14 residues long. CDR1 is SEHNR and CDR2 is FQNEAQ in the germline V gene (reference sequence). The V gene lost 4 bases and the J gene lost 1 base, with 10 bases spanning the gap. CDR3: CASSSGTRNTEAFF. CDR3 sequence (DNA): TGTGCCAGCAGCTCCGGGACAAGGAACACTGAAGCTTTCTTT.

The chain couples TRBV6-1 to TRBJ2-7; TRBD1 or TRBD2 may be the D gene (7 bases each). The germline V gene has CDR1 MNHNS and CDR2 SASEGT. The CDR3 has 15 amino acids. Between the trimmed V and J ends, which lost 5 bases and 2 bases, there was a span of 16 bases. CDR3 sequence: CASSLSAGGAYEQYF. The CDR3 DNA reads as TGTGCCAGCAGTCTGTCGGCAGGGGGGGCCTACGAGCAGTACTTC.

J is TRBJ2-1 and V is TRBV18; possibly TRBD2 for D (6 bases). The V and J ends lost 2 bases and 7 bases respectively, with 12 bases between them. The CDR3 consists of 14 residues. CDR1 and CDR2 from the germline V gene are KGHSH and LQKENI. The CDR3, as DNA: TGTGCCAGCTCACCAGGATTGGAGGGAAATGAGCAGTTCTTC. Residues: CASSPGLEGNEQFF. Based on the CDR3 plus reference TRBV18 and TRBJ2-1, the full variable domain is NAGVMQNPRHLVRRRGQEARLRCSPMKGHSHVYWYRQLPEEGLKFMVYLQKENIIDESGMPKERFSAEFPKEGPSILRIQQVVRGDSAAYFCASSPGLEGNEQFFGPGTRLTVL.